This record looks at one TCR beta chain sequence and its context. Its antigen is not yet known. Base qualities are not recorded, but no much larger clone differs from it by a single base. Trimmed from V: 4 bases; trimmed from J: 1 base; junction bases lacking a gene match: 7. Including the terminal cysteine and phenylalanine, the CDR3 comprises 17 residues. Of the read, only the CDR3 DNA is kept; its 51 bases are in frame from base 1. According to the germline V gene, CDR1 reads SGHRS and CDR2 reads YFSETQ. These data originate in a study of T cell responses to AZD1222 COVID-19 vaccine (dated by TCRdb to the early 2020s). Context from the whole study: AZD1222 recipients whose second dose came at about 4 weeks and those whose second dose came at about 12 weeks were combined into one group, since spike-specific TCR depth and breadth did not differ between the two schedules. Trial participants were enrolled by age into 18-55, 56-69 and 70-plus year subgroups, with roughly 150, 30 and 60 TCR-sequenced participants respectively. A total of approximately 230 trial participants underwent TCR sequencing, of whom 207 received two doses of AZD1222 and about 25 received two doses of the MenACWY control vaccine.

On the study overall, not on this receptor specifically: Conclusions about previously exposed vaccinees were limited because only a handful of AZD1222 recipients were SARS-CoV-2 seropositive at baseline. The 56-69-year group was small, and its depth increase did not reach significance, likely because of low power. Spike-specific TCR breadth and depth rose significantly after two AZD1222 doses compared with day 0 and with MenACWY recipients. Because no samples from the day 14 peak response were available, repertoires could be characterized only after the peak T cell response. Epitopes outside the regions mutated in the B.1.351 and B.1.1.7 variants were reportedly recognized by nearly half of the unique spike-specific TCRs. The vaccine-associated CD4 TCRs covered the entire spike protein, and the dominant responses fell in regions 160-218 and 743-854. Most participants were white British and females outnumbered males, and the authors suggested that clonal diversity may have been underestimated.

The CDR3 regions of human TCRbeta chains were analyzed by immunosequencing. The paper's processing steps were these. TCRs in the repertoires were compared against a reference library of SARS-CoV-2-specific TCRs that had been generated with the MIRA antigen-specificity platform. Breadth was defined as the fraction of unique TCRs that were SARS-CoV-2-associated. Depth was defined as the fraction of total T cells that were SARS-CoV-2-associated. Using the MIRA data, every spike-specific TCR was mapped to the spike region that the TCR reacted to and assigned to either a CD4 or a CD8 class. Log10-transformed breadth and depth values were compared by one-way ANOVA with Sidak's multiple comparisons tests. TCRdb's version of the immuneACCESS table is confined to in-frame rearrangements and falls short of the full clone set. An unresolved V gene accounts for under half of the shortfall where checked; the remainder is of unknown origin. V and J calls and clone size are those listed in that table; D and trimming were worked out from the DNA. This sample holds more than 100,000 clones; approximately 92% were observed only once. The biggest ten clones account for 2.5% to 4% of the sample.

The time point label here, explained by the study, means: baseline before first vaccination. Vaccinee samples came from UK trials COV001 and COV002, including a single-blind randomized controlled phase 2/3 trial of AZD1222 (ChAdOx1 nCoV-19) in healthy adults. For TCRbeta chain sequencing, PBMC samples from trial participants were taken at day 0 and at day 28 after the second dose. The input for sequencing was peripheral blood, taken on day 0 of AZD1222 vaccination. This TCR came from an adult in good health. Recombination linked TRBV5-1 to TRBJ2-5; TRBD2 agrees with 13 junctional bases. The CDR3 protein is CASSTAGTSGIQETQYF. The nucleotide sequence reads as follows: TGCGCCAGCAGCACGGCCGGGACTAGCGGGATCCAAGAGACCCAGTACTTC.